These 15 T cell receptor beta chains share one sample of origin, sequenced in a study. MiXCR, run by TCRdb on the 5' RACE reads, gives a single entry per CDR3 protein. The sample has over 30,000 distinct CDR3 sequences; approximately 25% are singletons. The specimen sequenced was naive CD4+ T cells sorted from a lymph node. The subset: naive CD4+ T cells, CD4+CD45RA+CD25-. These receptor sequences come from a female donor with breast cancer.

This clonotype was seen only a few times. The rearrangement uses TRBV5-1 and TRBJ2-7, with 9 bases matching TRBD2. The CDR3 contains 15 residues. The V and J ends lost 0 bases and 3 bases, in that order; junction bases with no gene match: 4. CDR1 SGHRS and CDR2 YFSETQ come from the germline V gene. In DNA form, the CDR3 reads TGCGCCAGCAGCTTGGAGGGGACTAGCATCTACGAGCAGTACTTC. This sequence encodes CASSLEGTSIYEQYF.

Relative to its sample, this clonotype is medium-sized. The genes are TRBV6-5 and TRBJ1-1; D is undetermined. The V end lost 2 bases, the J end lost 4 bases, and 8 bases lay between the germline ends. The CDR3 consists of 13 residues. Germline CDR1 MNHEY, CDR2 SVGAGI. CDR3: CASSYRSSTEAFF. The CDR3 DNA sequence: TGTGCCAGCAGTTACCGGTCGTCCACTGAAGCTTTCTTT.

The CDR3 sequence is CASSQDNWGAYEQYF. DNA of the CDR3: TGCGCCAGCAGCCAAGATAACTGGGGGGCCTACGAGCAGTACTTC. The J gene is TRBJ2-7, the V gene TRBV4-3; a weak D match, TRBD2 (6 bases). The CDR3 has 15 residues. The germline V and J ends were trimmed by 0 bases and 2 bases, with 11 bases remaining between them. Germline CDR1 LGHNA, CDR2 YSLEER.

Details on this clonotype: Given a much more abundant clone one base away, this may be a read error. The chain joins TRBV20-1 to TRBJ2-3; weak D call: TRBD2 (5 bases). V was clipped by 5 bases and J by 2 bases, with 14 bases between them. From germline, CDR1 is DFQATT and CDR2 SNEGSKA (reference sequence). CDR3 length: 14 amino acids. The CDR3: CSAERTQLTDTQYF. The DNA of the CDR3 is TGCAGTGCTGAACGGACTCAACTCACAGATACGCAGTATTTT.

This clonotype was detected a few times. The chain joins TRBV13 to TRBJ2-2; 7 nucleotides agree with TRBD1. J gave up 5 bases and V 2 bases, and 5 bases lay outside the gene matches. CDR3 length equals 15 residues. Germline V gene data show CDR1 as PRHDT and CDR2 as FYEKMQ (reference sequence). CDR3 loop: CASSLRGRGTGELFF. CDR3 nucleotide sequence: TGTGCCAGCAGCTTAAGGGGGCGCGGGACCGGGGAGCTGTTTTTT.

This clonotype was counted between two and nine times. This chain connects TRBV20-1 to TRBJ2-5; maybe TRBD2 (7 bases). This CDR3 is built from 14 residues. The V gene's germline CDR1 is DFQATT and CDR2 SNEGSKA (reference sequence). V was clipped by 0 bases and J by 5 bases, with 13 bases between them. The CDR3 region is CSARDGGAHETQYF. DNA of the CDR3: TGCAGTGCTAGAGATGGGGGGGCGCATGAGACCCAGTACTTC.

This clonotype was detected ten times or more. The chain links TRBV20-1 to TRBJ2-5; 14 nucleotides match TRBD2. V lost 1 base, J lost 3 bases, and 13 bases stayed unmatched. Germline loops: CDR1 DFQATT, CDR2 SNEGSKA (reference sequence). The CDR3 extends over 19 amino acids. The CDR3 DNA reads TGCAGTGCTAGAGTTGACGTAGGACTAGCGGGAGGAAATGAAGAGACCCAGTACTTC. Its protein is CSARVDVGLAGGNEETQYF.

This clonotype occurred many times. This rearrangement joins TRBV3-1 to TRBJ2-5; TRBD1 or TRBD2 may be the D gene (5 bases each). Germline CDR1 and CDR2: LGHDT and YNNKEL (reference sequence). V shed 3 bases and J shed 5 bases, with 7 bases lying between them. The CDR3 totals 12 residues. CDR3 nucleotides: TGTGCCAGCAGCCACGGGGACGAGACCCAGTACTTC. It specifies CASSHGDETQYF.

This clonotype is classed as medium-sized. This chain uses TRBV7-9 with TRBJ2-5; D is perhaps TRBD1 (5 bases). Trimming removed 6 bases at V and 3 bases at J, with 17 bases between. The CDR3 loop spans 15 amino acids. From germline, CDR1 is SEHNR and CDR2 FQNEAQ (reference sequence). The CDR3 spells CASRPKVGPEETQYF. DNA for the CDR3: TGTGCCAGCAGGCCCAAGGTGGGGCCAGAAGAGACCCAGTACTTC.

This clonotype showed up just a few times. The rearrangement joins TRBV5-4 to TRBJ2-2; 9 bases align to TRBD1. Germline V gene sequence: CDR1 SGHNT, CDR2 YYREEE (reference sequence). This CDR3 comprises 16 residues. V trimming: 1 base; J trimming: 6 bases; junction bases outside the gene matches: 7. The CDR3 spells CASSLTGQGGPGELFF. CDR3 sequence (DNA): TGTGCCAGCAGCTTGACGGGACAGGGTGGTCCCGGGGAGCTGTTTTTT. Combining the CDR3 with reference TRBV5-4 and TRBJ2-2 gives the whole variable domain ETGVTQSPTHLIKTRGQQVTLRCSSQSGHNTVSWYQQALGQGPQFIFQYYREEENGRGNFPPRFSGLQFPNYSSELNVNALELDDSALYLCASSLTGQGGPGELFFGEGSRLTVL.

This clonotype appeared many times. The chain has TRBV12-3 or TRBV12-4 and TRBJ1-5, with unresolved D. The CDR3 totals 12 residues. The V and J ends lost 5 bases and 4 bases respectively, with 6 bases between them. Here the CDR3 DNA reads TGTGCCAGCAGTATTATGAATCAGCCCCAGCATTTT. Its translation is CASSIMNQPQHF.

This clonotype came up once. The chain joins TRBV6-5 to TRBJ1-1, with D hard to call. Germline V gives CDR1 MNHEY, CDR2 SVGAGI. Trimming pared 11 bases from V and 1 base from J, leaving 17 bases between. The CDR3 spans 14 residues. The CDR3 protein is CASMDGETNTEAFF. The CDR3 DNA reads TGTGCCTCCATGGACGGCGAAACGAACACTGAAGCTTTCTTT.

This clonotype showed up many times. This chain joins TRBV9 and TRBJ2-7; TRBD2 matches at 13 bases. The CDR3 extends over 15 amino acids. The V and J ends lost 3 bases and 4 bases, in that order; junction bases with no gene match: 4. CDR1 is SGDLS and CDR2 is YYNGEE in the germline V gene. The CDR3 loop is CASSAGLAGVYEQYF. As DNA, the CDR3 is TGTGCCAGCAGCGCCGGACTAGCGGGAGTATACGAGCAGTACTTC. Filled out from reference TRBV9 and TRBJ2-7, the complete variable domain reads DSGVTQTPKHLITATGQRVTLRCSPRSGDLSVYWYQQSLDQGLQFLIQYYNGEERAKGNILERFSAQQFPDLHSELNLSSLELGDSALYFCASSAGLAGVYEQYFGPGTRLTVT.

This clonotype was counted between two and nine times. The chain carries TRBV20-1 and TRBJ1-5, with 8 bases identical to TRBD1. The CDR3 length is 14 residues. V trimming: 3 bases; J trimming: 7 bases; junction bases outside the gene matches: 8. Germline CDR1 and CDR2: DFQATT and SNEGSKA (reference sequence). CDR3 nucleotides: TGCAGTGCTAGGGAGACAGGGGTCAGGCAGCCCCAGCATTTT. Its protein product is CSARETGVRQPQHF.

Worth noting for this clonotype: The junction shows a germline mismatch at one end, possibly a read error. The chain has TRBV5-1 and TRBJ1-3, with D maybe TRBD1 (5 bases). CDR1 is SGHRS, CDR2 YFSETQ, per germline. CDR3 length equals 15 residues. The CDR3 nucleotides are TGCGCCGGCAGCTTAGACAGTAGCTCTGGAAACACCATATATTTT. Protein product: CAGSLDSSSGNTIYF.